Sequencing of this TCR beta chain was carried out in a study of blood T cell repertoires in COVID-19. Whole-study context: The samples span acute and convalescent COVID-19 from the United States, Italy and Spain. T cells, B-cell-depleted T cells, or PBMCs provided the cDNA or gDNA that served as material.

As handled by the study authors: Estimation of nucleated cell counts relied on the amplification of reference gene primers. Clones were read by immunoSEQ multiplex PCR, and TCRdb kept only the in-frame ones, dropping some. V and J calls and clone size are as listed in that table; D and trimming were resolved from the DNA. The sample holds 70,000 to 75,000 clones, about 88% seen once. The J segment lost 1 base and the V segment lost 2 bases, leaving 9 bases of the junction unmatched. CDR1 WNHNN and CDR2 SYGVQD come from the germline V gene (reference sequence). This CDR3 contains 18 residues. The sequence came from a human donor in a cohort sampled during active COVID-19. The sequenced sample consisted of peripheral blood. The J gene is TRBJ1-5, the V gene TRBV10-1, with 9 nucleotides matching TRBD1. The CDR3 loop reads CASSEGEQGAGSNQPQHF. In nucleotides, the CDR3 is TGCGCCAGCAGTGAGGGCGAACAGGGGGCAGGAAGCAATCAGCCCCAGCATTTT.